This TCR beta chain was sequenced during a study of CD8 T cells in Susac syndrome (dated by TCRdb to between 2018 and 2021). Turning to the overall study: Among the Susac syndrome patients who were sequenced, clinically active disease was present in more than five and clinical remission was observed in under ten. At blood withdrawal, Susac syndrome patients were therapy-naive, treated with corticosteroids (with IVIg additionally given to some), or treated with IVIg alone. Repertoire sequencing was used to test whether CD8+ T cell activation and differentiation in Susac syndrome was antigen driven. Overall study outcomes, separate from this receptor: The TCR sequencing and HLA analysis was acknowledged to have included a relatively small number of individuals. The CD4+ T cell repertoire of patients with Susac syndrome showed no detectable clonal expansion.

RNA was extracted with the RNeasy kit and about 0.45 to 1 ug was reverse transcribed using random hexamers. The immunoSEQ multiplex PCR assay, covering 54 Vbeta and 13 Jbeta segments, was used to amplify TCR beta CDR3 regions. PCR amplification bias was corrected using a synthetic template baseline for primer optimization and computational correction. In the authors' own workflow: Reads were assigned to V, D and J genes according to IMGT and analyzed in immunoSEQ Analyzer, with only productive sequences retained. Clonality was calculated as one minus the Shannon entropy normalized by log2 of the number of productive unique sequences. Public and private clones were assessed among the 100 most prevalent clones of each patient and control. A clone was defined as Susac-specific if it was absent from the healthy and MS cohorts, from around 960 published viral clones and from other ImmuneACCESS disease sequences. TCRdb itself trimmed the public reads at Q25 with fastp, ran MiXCR and retained productive beta chains. Each entry is one CDR3 protein sequence, shown with its most common DNA and genes. TCRdb's processing, not the authors' own work, is the source of the V and J calls. The sample table records roughly 180,000 distinct CDR3 sequences; just under 95% of these occur just once. Approximately 0.099% of the sample belongs to the ten largest clones.

Comments on this clonotype: It has no known antigen specificity. Base qualities are missing; no much larger clone stands one base away.

Peripheral blood CD8+ and CD4+ T cells from healthy donors, Susac syndrome patients and multiple sclerosis patients were profiled by high-throughput TCR beta sequencing. Susac syndrome patients met recently defined diagnostic criteria for definite or probable disease. Bulk CD8+ and CD4+ T cells were purified by magnetic negative isolation, whereas CD8+ TEMRA cells were enriched by FACS. Blood was drawn into EDTA tubes, processed within 24 hours, and PBMCs were isolated by density gradient centrifugation. PBMCs destined for TCR sequencing were cryopreserved in liquid nitrogen and later thawed in a 37 °C water bath. The sorted or isolated CD4+, CD8+ and CD8+ TEMRA cells had a purity of 90% or higher. The CDR3 sequence holds 14 residues, the cysteine and phenylalanine included. The CDR3 DNA has 42 bases and is translated from base 1. V and J are truncated by 7 bases and 7 bases respectively, leaving an intervening sequence of 16 bases.

The origin of this receptor is a human donor with Susac syndrome. Specimen: CD4+ T cells from PBMCs. This receptor chain uses TRBV12-3 or TRBV12-4 and TRBJ2-2, with TRBD2 perhaps the D gene, on 5 matching bases. The base sequence is TGTGCCAGCAACAAAGCGGAGTCCCGCGGGGAGCTGTTTTTT. It encodes CASNKAESRGELFF.